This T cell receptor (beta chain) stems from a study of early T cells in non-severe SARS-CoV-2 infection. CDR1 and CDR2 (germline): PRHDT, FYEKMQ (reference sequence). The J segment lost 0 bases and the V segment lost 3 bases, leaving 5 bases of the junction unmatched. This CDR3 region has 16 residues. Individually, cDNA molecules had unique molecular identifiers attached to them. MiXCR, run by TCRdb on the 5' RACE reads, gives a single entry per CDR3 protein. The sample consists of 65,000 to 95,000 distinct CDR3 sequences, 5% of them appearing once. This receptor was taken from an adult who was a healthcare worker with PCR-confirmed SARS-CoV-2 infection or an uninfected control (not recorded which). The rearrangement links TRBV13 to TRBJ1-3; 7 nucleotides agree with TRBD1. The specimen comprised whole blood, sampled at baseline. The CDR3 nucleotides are TGTGCCAGCAGCTTCCGGGACAGAGCCTCTGGAAACACCATATATTTT. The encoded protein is CASSFRDRASGNTIYF. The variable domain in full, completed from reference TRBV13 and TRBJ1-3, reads AAGVIQSPRHLIKEKRETATLKCYPIPRHDTVYWYQQGPGQDPQFLISFYEKMQSDKGSIPDRFSAQQFSDYHSELNMSSLELGDSALYFCASSFRDRASGNTIYFGEGSWLTVV.